The source of this T cell receptor beta chain is a study of control samples from healthy donors and cancer patients. The protocol was immunoSEQ multiplex PCR, while the TCRdb copy is restricted to in-frame clones and leaves out a portion. Altogether over 200,000 clones are present, 82% being singletons, with the ten largest covering 13%. CDR3 length equals 17 residues. V dropped 4 bases and J dropped 2 bases, with 19 bases sitting between them. Germline V gives CDR1 SGHVS, CDR2 FNYEAQ. The source material was PBMCs. This clonotype originated in a woman in her sixties with lung cancer. The chain uses TRBV7-6 and TRBJ2-3; D might be TRBD2 (8 bases). The CDR3 sequence is CASSSRGRGVSTDTQYF. CDR3 in DNA: TGTGCCAGCAGCTCGAGGGGGCGGGGGGTATCCACAGATACGCAGTATTTT.